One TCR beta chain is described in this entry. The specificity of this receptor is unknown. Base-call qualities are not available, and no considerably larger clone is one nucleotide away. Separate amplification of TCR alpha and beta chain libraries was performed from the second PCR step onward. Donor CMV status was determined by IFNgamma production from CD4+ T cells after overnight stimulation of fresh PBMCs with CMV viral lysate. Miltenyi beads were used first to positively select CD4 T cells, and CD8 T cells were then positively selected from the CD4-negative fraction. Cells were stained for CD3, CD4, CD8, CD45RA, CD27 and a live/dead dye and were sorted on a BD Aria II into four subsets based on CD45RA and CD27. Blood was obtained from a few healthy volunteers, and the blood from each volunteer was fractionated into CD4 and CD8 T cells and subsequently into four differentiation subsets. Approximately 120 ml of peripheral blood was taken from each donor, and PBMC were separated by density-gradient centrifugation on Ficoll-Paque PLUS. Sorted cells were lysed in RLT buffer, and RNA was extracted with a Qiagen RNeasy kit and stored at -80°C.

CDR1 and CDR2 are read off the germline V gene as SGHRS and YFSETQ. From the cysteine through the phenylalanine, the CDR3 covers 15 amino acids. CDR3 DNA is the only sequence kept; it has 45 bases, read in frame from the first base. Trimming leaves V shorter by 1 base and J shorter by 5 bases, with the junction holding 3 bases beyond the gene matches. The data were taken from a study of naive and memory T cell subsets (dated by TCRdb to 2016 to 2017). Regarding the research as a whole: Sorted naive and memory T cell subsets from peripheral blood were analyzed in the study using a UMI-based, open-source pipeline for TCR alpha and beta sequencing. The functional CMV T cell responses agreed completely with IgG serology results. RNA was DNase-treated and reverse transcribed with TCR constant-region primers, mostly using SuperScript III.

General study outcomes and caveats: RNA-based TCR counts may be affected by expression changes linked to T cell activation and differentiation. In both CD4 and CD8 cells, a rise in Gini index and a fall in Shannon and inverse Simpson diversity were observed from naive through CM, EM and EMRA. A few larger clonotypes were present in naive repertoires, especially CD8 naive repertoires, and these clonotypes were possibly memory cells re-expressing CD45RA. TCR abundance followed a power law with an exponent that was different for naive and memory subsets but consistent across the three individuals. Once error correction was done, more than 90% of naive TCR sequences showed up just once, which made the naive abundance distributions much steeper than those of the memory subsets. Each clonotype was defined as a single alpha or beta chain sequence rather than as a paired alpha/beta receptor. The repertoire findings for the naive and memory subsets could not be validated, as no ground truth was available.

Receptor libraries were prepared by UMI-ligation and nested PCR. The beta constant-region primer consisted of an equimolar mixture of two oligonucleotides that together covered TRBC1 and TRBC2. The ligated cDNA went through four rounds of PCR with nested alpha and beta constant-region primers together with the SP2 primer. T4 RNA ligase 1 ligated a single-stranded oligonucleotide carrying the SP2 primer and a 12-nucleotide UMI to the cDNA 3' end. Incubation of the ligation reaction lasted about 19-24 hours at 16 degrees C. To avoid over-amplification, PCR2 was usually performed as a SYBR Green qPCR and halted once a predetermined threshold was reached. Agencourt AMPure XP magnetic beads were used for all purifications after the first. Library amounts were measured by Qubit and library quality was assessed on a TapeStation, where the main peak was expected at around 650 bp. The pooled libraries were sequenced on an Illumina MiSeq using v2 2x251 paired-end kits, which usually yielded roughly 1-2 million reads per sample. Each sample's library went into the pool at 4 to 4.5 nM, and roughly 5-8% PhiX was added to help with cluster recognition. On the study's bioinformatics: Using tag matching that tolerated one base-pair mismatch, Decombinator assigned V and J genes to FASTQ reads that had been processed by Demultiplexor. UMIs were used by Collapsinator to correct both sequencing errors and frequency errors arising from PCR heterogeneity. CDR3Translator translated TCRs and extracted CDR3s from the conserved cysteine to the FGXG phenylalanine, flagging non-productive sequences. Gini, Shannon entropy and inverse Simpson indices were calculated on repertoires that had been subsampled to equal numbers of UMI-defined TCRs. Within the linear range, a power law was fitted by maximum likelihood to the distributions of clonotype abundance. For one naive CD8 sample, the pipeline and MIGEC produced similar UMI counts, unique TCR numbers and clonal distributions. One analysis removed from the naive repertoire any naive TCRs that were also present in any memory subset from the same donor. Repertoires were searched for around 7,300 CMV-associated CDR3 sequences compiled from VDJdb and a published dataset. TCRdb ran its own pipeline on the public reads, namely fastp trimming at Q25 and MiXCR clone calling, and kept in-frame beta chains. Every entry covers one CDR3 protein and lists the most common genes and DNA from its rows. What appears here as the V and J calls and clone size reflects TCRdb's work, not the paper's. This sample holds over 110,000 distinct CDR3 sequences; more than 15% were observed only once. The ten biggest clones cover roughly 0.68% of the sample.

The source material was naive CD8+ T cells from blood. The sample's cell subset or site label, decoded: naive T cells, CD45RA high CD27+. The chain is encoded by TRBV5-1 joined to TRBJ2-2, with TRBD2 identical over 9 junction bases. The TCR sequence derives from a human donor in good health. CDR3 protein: CASSLTSGPTGELFF. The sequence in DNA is TGCGCCAGCAGCTTGACTAGCGGGCCTACCGGGGAGCTGTTTTTT.